These 5 T cell receptor beta chains came from one sample sequenced in a study of cytomegalovirus exposure and HLA in healthy donors (dated by TCRdb to about 2017). Receptor amplification or capture employed the immunoSEQ multiplex PCR assay. For the multiplex PCR, a mixture combining 60 forward primers for TCR Vbeta segments and 13 reverse primers for TCR Jbeta segments was used. What TCRdb holds here is the immuneACCESS table cut down to in-frame rearrangements. Part of the clones is not present; checked against another copy, under half of the missing clones reflect an unresolved V gene, and the others are unexplained. The sample has approximately 86,000 clones on record, around three quarters of them singletons. Of the sample, about 3% falls within the top ten clones. The specimen was PBMCs. These receptor sequences come from a man in his forties in good health and CMV-seronegative.

The chain has TRBV13 and TRBJ1-5; D may be TRBD1 (6 bases). The CDR3 spans 14 residues. Trimming took 3 bases from V and 6 from J, leaving 12 bases between them. Germline V gene data show CDR1 as PRHDT and CDR2 as FYEKMQ (reference sequence). In DNA, the CDR3 is TGTGCCAGCAGCTTCAGGGGAAATCGTCAGCCCCAGCATTTT. Its translation is CASSFRGNRQPQHF.

The V call is TRBV27, the J call TRBJ1-5; TRBD1 matches 8 bases. The CDR3 is 14 amino acids. Germline lookup yields CDR1 MNHEY and CDR2 SMNVEV (reference sequence). J lost 6 bases, V lost 7 bases, and 8 bases had no gene match. CDR3: CASTQGAGVQPQHF. CDR3 in DNA: TGTGCCAGCACCCAGGGGGCAGGGGTTCAGCCCCAGCATTTT.

This clone was seen only a few times. The chain couples TRBV5-4 to TRBJ1-2; 12 positions agree with TRBD1. Per the germline V gene, CDR1 is SGHNT and CDR2 is YYREEE (reference sequence). The CDR3 loop spans 15 amino acids. V was clipped by 4 bases and J by 8 bases; unmatched bases: 9. CDR3 sequence (DNA): TGTGCCAGCAGCCAAGATTACGGGACAGGGGGCGGCTACACCTTC. Translation: CASSQDYGTGGGYTF.

This clone occurred a few times. The gene calls are TRBV5-6 and TRBJ1-1, with 7 nucleotides matching TRBD1. Germline values: CDR1 SGHDT, CDR2 YYEEEE. The CDR3 consists of 13 residues. Trimming cost V 5 bases and J 3 bases; bases outside gene matches: 4. CDR3 DNA sequence: TGTGCCAGCAGGGATACAGGGGACACTGAAGCTTTCTTT. This gives the protein CASRDTGDTEAFF.

The chain is built from TRBV27 and TRBJ2-3, with 7 bases that match TRBD2. CDR1 and CDR2 from the germline V gene are MNHEY and SMNVEV (reference sequence). This CDR3 has 13 amino acids. V lost 6 bases, J lost 6 bases, and 6 bases stayed unmatched. The CDR3 here is CASRLGGTDTQYF. The CDR3 nucleotides read TGTGCCAGCAGATTGGGGGGGACGGATACGCAGTATTTT.